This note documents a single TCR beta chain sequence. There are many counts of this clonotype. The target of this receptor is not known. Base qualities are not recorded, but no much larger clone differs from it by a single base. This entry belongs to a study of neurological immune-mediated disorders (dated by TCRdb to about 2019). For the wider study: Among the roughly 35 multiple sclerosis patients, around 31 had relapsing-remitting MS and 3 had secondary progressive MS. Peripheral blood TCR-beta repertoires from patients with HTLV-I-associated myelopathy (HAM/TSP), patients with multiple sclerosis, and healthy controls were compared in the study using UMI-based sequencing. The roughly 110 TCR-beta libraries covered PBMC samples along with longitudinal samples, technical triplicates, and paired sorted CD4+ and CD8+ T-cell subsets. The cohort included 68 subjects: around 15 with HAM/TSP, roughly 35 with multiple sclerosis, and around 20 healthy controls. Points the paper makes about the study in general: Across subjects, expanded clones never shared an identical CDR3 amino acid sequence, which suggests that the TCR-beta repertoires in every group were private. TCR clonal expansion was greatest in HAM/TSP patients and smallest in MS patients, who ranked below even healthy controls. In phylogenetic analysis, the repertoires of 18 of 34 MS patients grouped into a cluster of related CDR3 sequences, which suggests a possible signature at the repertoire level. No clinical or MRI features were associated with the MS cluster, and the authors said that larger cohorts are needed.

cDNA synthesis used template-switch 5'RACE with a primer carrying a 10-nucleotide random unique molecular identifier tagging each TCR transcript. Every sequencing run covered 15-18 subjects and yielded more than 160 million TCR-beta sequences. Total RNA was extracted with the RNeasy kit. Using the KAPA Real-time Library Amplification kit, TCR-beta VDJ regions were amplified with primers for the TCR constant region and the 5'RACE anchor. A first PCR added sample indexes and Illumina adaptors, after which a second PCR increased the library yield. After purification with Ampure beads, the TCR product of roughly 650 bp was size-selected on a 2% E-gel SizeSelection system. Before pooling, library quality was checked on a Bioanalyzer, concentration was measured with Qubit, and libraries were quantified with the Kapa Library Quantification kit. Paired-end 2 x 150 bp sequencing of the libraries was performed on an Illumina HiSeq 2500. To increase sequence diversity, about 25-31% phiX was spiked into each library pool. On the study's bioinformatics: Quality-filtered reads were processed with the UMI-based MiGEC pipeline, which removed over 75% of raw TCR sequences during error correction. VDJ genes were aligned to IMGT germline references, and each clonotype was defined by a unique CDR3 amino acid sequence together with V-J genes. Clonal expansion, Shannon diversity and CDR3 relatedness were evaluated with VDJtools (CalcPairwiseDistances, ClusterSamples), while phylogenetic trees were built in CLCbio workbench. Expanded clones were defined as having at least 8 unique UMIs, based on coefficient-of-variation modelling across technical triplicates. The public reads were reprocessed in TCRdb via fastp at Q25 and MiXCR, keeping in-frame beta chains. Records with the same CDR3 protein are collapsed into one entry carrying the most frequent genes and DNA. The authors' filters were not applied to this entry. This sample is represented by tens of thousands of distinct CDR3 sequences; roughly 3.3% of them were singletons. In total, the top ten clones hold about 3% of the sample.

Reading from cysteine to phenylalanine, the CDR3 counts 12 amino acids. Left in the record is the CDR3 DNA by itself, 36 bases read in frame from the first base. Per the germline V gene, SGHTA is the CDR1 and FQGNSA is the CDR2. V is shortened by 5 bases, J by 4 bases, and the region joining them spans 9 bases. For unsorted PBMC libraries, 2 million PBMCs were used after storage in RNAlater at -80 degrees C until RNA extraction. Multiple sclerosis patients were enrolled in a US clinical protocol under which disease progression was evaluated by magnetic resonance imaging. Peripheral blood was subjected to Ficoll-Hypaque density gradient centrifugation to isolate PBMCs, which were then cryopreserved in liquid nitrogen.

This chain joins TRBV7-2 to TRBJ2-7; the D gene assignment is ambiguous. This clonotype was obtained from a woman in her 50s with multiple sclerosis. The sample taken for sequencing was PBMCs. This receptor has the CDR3 CASSSIRYEQYF. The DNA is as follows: TGTGCCAGCAGCAGCATAAGGTACGAGCAGTACTTC. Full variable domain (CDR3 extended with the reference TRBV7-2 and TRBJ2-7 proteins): GAGVSQSPSNKVTEKGKDVELRCDPISGHTALYWYRQSLGQGLEFLIYFQGNSAPDKSGLPSDRFSAERTGGSVSTLTIQRTQQEDSAVYLCASSSIRYEQYFGPGTRLTVT.